This paragraph covers one T cell receptor (beta chain) sequence. Its antigen is as yet unknown. PCR involved 60 Vbeta and 13 Jbeta primers. Using immunoSEQ multiplex PCR, the repertoire was profiled, and TCRdb retains in-frame clones only, with some absent. The data contain 130,000 to 150,000 clones, roughly 80% of them singletons. The ends were cut back, 1 base at V and 3 bases at J, with 10 bases in the middle. CDR1 is MGHRA, CDR2 YSYEKL, per germline. The CDR3 runs 15 residues. The data were obtained in a study of cytomegalovirus exposure and HLA in healthy donors. Study findings and constraints: In a later analysis, CMV-associated beta chains were mostly HLA-associated, it appeared. The sole available immune exposure information was CMV serostatus.

The chain couples TRBV4-1 to TRBJ1-3; D is ambiguous. The origin of this receptor is a woman aged 40 to 50 in good health and CMV-seropositive. The material sequenced was PBMCs. DNA of the CDR3: TGCGCCAGCAGCCAAGCACTTGGGCTTGGAAACACCATATATTTT. Translating it yields CASSQALGLGNTIYF.